These 14 T cell receptor beta chains came from one sample sequenced in a study of CD8+ T cells in alopecia areata. Extracted RNA was reverse transcribed into cDNA, the sequencing template. Profiled with immunoSEQ multiplex PCR; TCRdb holds only in-frame clones, not every one. Of about 91,000 clones listed, 35% to 50% were seen once; the top ten hold around 0.8%. The sample consisted of CD4+ T cells sorted from blood. Every receptor here comes from a human donor with alopecia areata.

This clone was picked up a small number of times. The chain combines TRBV29-1 with TRBJ1-2; 8 bases map to TRBD1. V shed 6 bases, J shed 3 bases, and the junction held 6 bases outside the gene matches. CDR1 is SQVTM and CDR2 is ANQGSEA in the germline V gene. The CDR3 has 13 amino acids. CDR3 loop: CSVRQGTDYGYTF. Written as DNA, the CDR3 is TGCAGCGTCCGACAGGGGACGGACTATGGCTACACCTTC.

J is TRBJ1-1 and V is TRBV2, with D unresolved. V dropped 2 bases and J dropped 0 bases, with 7 bases sitting between them. Germline V gene data show CDR1 as SNHLY and CDR2 as FYNNEI. The length of the CDR3 is 14 residues. The CDR3 loop reads CASSERRMNTEAFF. DNA of the CDR3: TGTGCCAGCAGTGAACGCAGGATGAACACTGAAGCTTTCTTT.

This sequence joins TRBV9 and TRBJ2-1, with TRBD2 as a possible D gene (5 bases). Looked up from germline, CDR1 is SGDLS and CDR2 is YYNGEE. The V end was cut by 4 bases, the J end by 0 bases, with 11 bases between. The CDR3 is 15 residues long. The CDR3 loop reads CASSISGSSYNEQFF. DNA of the CDR3: TGTGCCAGCAGCATCAGCGGAAGCTCCTACAATGAGCAGTTCTTC.

The chain employs TRBV28 and TRBJ2-1; 7 nucleotides align to TRBD1. CDR1 is MDHEN and CDR2 is SYDVKM in the germline V gene. J was trimmed by 9 bases and V by 5 bases; bases with no gene match: 16. The CDR3 covers 16 residues. CDR3 loop: CASSPWTGIIFSEQFF. The DNA of the CDR3 is TGTGCCAGCAGTCCTTGGACAGGAATAATTTTCAGTGAGCAGTTCTTC.

The V gene is TRBV29-1, the J gene TRBJ2-7; D uncertain. From germline, CDR1 is SQVTM and CDR2 ANQGSEA. This CDR3 is built from 14 residues. V was cut by 3 bases and J by 7 bases, with 19 bases left in between. DNA of the CDR3: TGCAGCGTTGAGGTGGATCGGAGATTTGGGGAGCAGTACTTC. Protein: CSVEVDRRFGEQYF.

V usage is TRBV7-2 and J usage is TRBJ2-3, with 7 positions matching TRBD1. CDR1 is SGHTA, CDR2 FQGNSA, per germline. Unmatched junction bases numbered 9, after V lost 4 bases and J lost 5 bases. This CDR3 is built from 15 residues. The CDR3 reads CASSSTQGVVDTQYF. The CDR3 DNA follows: TGTGCCAGCAGCTCGACCCAGGGGGTAGTAGATACGCAGTATTTT.

This chain joins TRBV2 and TRBJ1-5, with D hard to call. Germline V lookup: CDR1 SNHLY, CDR2 FYNNEI. The CDR3 covers 13 residues. V shed 3 bases and J shed 2 bases, with 5 bases lying between them. The CDR3 spells CASSDPGNQPQHF. CDR3 DNA: TGTGCCAGCAGTGACCCAGGCAATCAGCCCCAGCATTTT.

The chain links TRBV29-1 to TRBJ1-1; no definite D call. Trimming cost V 4 bases and J 7 bases, with 13 bases left between them. In germline, CDR1 is SQVTM, CDR2 ANQGSEA. CDR3 length equals 12 residues. As DNA, the CDR3 is TGCAGCGTTGCCGGGAGAGGCATTGAAGCTTTCTTT. Its translation is CSVAGRGIEAFF.

The gene calls are TRBV7-2 and TRBJ2-7; 11 bases are shared with TRBD2. V dropped 4 bases and J dropped 4; count of bases not matched to a gene: 0. CDR1 and CDR2 (germline): SGHTA, FQGNSA. The CDR3 totals 13 residues. In DNA, the CDR3 is TGTGCCAGCAGCTGGACTAGCGGGTACGAGCAGTACTTC. As protein: CASSWTSGYEQYF.

This chain connects TRBV29-1 to TRBJ2-3; D possibly matches TRBD1 or TRBD2 (5 bases each). Germline loops: CDR1 SQVTM, CDR2 ANQGSEA. The CDR3 runs 14 residues. V lost 7 bases and J 4 bases, leaving 18 bases between the germline ends. DNA for the CDR3: TGCAGCGCAGGTGGGGGTTTTGAGGCAGATACGCAGTATTTT. It codes for CSAGGGFEADTQYF.

This clone was found a few times. The chain links TRBV28 to TRBJ2-3; D not resolved. The CDR3 extends over 16 amino acids. CDR1 and CDR2 from the germline V gene are MDHEN and SYDVKM. Trimming removed 4 bases from V and 1 base from J, with 15 bases in between. Written as DNA, the CDR3 is TGTGCCAGCAGTTCCACAAGGTCGGCGGGCACAGATACGCAGTATTTT. Protein: CASSSTRSAGTDTQYF.

This clone was seen a handful of times. The gene calls are TRBV13 and TRBJ2-3; D perhaps matches TRBD1 (6 bases). This CDR3 contains 14 residues. V was clipped by 2 bases and J by 4 bases, with 10 bases between them. The germline V gene encodes CDR1 PRHDT and CDR2 FYEKMQ (reference sequence). The CDR3, as DNA: TGTGCCAGCAGCTTAAACAGGGTCGCAGATACGCAGTATTTT. It translates to CASSLNRVADTQYF.

Turning to this clone: Other nucleotide sequences in the sample specify the same CDR3. V usage is TRBV29-1 and J usage is TRBJ2-1; D may be TRBD1 (5 bases). CDR1 is SQVTM and CDR2 is ANQGSEA in the germline V gene. V was cut by 5 bases and J by 7 bases, with 12 bases left in between. The CDR3 covers 12 residues. The CDR3 is CSVRGGPNEQFF. The CDR3 coding sequence is TGCAGCGTTAGGGGTGGTCCGAATGAGCAGTTCTTC.

The chain combines TRBV30 with TRBJ2-2; D gene uncertain. Germline assignment: CDR1 GTSNPN and CDR2 SVGIG (reference sequence). V was shortened by 4 bases and J by 4 bases, with 10 bases between the two germline ends. The CDR3 spans 13 residues. In DNA form, the CDR3 reads TGTGCCTGGACAAAGAGCATCACCGGGGAGCTGTTTTTT. It is translated as CAWTKSITGELFF. Full variable domain (missing parts from reference TRBV30 and TRBJ2-2): SQTIHQWPATLVQPVGSPLSLECTVEGTSNPNLYWYRQAAGRGLQLLFYSVGIGQISSEVPQNLSASRPQDRQFILSSKKLLLSDSGFYLCAWTKSITGELFFGEGSRLTVL.